The entry below gives a single T cell receptor (beta chain) sequence along with its context. Its antigen is not known. The data are from a study of CD8+ T cells in alopecia areata. Study information: Those patients who were treated received oral tofacitinib, which was given at 5 to 10 mg twice daily for moderate-to-severe alopecia areata. Study-level findings and limits: Affected lesional scalp, above all in alopecia totalis/universalis, was more clonal than normal scalp. Since there was just one nonresponder, nobody can yet say how baseline CD8+ expansion ties to response.

Looked up from germline, CDR1 is SEHNR and CDR2 is FQNEAQ (reference sequence). This CDR3 comprises 14 residues. Trimming pared 0 bases from V and 6 bases from J, leaving 11 bases between. Regarding treatment: oral pan-JAK inhibitor, 5-10 mg twice daily. Peripheral blood and lesional scalp punch biopsies came from alopecia areata patients. The sequencing template was cDNA reverse transcribed from extracted RNA. The data were produced by immunoSEQ multiplex PCR, yet TCRdb's version contains in-frame clones alone and is incomplete. This table has 150,000 to 200,000 clones, approximately 50% appearing once.

J is TRBJ1-1 and V is TRBV7-9; no clear D gene. The sequence came from a human donor with alopecia areata. The sample was CD8+ T cells sorted from blood, taken at approximately week 51, from a patient treated with tofacitinib. CDR3 sequence (DNA): TGTGCCAGCAGCTTAGCTTCAGGCCTTTCTGAAGCTTTCTTT. This translates into CASSLASGLSEAFF.